Described below is a single T cell receptor beta chain sequence and its context. Germline lookup yields CDR1 MNHEY and CDR2 SVGAGI. J was trimmed by 6 bases and V by 6 bases; bases with no gene match: 7. CDR3 length: 14 amino acids. The time point: pretreatment peripheral blood. These data are taken from a study of PD-L1 blockade in urothelial cancer. Study information: Patients with male sex and bladder-origin urothelial cancer accounted for most of the roughly 29 enrolled. Analyzed time points were 3 weeks (second dose) and 6 weeks after therapy began.

Added to each PCR by spiking were synthetic TCR analog templates. TCRdb's copy holds only in-frame clones and misses some; the assay was immunoSEQ multiplex PCR. The sample contains around 71,000 clones, roughly 80% of which appear only once. The sequences come from PBMCs, collected around atezolizumab (anti-PD-L1) treatment. The clonotype was recovered from a man aged 35 to 55 with urothelial cancer. The chain recombines TRBV6-5 with TRBJ2-3, with 9 bases aligning to TRBD1. CDR3 nucleotides: TGTGCCAGCAGCCTACAGGGGGCCACGGATACGCAGTATTTT. It yields the protein CASSLQGATDTQYF.